Listed below are T cell receptor beta chains from one sample, sequenced in a study of blood T cell repertoires in COVID-19. Method: immunoSEQ multiplex PCR; TCRdb's copy keeps in-frame clones and lacks some. The sample includes a few hundred thousand clones, roughly 88% of them seen just once. Sequenced: peripheral blood. These receptors were taken from a woman under 40 with active or convalescent COVID-19. Both conserved end residues are part of each CDR3. The D gene is left open where the match is weak. Size is stated for part of the rows, as once, few or many counts, or as a class when the clone is expanded.

V	J	size	D	CDR3	DNA
TRBV5-4	TRBJ2-7	-	TRBD2	CASRLGLAEPVFEQYF	TGTGCCAGCAGGTTGGGACTAGCGGAACCCGTTTTCGAGCAGTACTTC
TRBV19	TRBJ2-7	-	TRBD1	CASTPGQGAGEQYF	TGTGCCAGCACTCCGGGACAGGGGGCGGGAGAGCAGTACTTC
TRBV4-2	TRBJ2-1	-	TRBD2	CASSHFGRTSGYEQFF	TGTGCCAGCAGCCATTTCGGTCGGACTAGCGGCTATGAGCAGTTCTTC
TRBV6-5	TRBJ2-1	once	TRBD1	CASRTGDDRQFF	TGTGCCAGCAGGACAGGGGACGACAGGCAGTTCTTC
TRBV29-1	TRBJ1-5	-	TRBD1	CSVSYVGQGTNQPQHF	TGCAGCGTTAGTTATGTCGGACAGGGGACTAATCAGCCCCAGCATTTT
TRBV5-4	TRBJ1-6	-	-	CASSGAQYNSPLHF	TGTGCCAGCAGCGGGGCACAGTATAATTCACCCCTCCACTTT
TRBV9	TRBJ1-1	-	TRBD1	CASSVGTGQMNTEAFF	TGTGCCAGCAGCGTAGGAACGGGACAGATGAACACTGAAGCTTTCTTT
TRBV6-5	TRBJ2-3	once	TRBD2	CASKAGDHTQYF	TGTGCCAGCAAAGCGGGGGACCATACGCAGTATTTT
TRBV11-3	TRBJ2-4	-	TRBD2	CASSSPASGNIQYF	TGTGCCAGCAGCTCCCCGGCTAGCGGAAACATTCAGTACTTC
TRBV24-1	TRBJ2-3	-	TRBD1	CATSDSGQDRWLVTQYF	TGTGCCACCAGTGATTCCGGACAGGACCGCTGGTTAGTTACGCAGTATTTT
TRBV28	TRBJ1-5	-	-	CASSLQFQPQHF	TGTGCCAGCAGTTTACAGTTCCAGCCCCAGCATTTT
TRBV24-1	TRBJ2-7	-	-	CATGQTTYEQYF	TGTGCCACCGGACAGACTACCTACGAGCAGTACTTC
TRBV28	TRBJ1-5	-	-	CASSRQLLGNQPQHF	TGTGCCAGTAGCAGACAGTTGTTGGGCAATCAGCCCCAGCATTTT
TRBV7-2	TRBJ1-2	-	TRBD1	CASSLRGTGGYGYTF	TGTGCCAGCAGCTTAAGAGGGACAGGGGGATATGGCTACACCTTC
TRBV6-2/TRBV6-3	TRBJ2-7	-	-	CASSFAMFGGGAVSHEQYF	TGTGCCAGCAGTTTCGCGATGTTTGGAGGGGGGGCTGTTTCGCACGAGCAGTACTTC
TRBV9	TRBJ2-2	once	-	CASKAGAGTGELFF	TGTGCCAGCAAGGCGGGGGCGGGCACCGGGGAGCTGTTTTTT
TRBV15	TRBJ2-5	-	-	CATSRGTEETQYF	TGTGCCACCAGCAGAGGGACAGAAGAGACCCAGTACTTC
TRBV9	TRBJ1-3	-	-	CASSLEDRGNTIYF	TGTGCCAGCAGCCTAGAGGATAGGGGGAACACCATATATTTT
TRBV30	TRBJ1-5	-	-	CAWSESSARGQHF	TGTGCCTGGAGTGAATCCTCCGCGCGAGGCCAGCATTTT
TRBV10-3	TRBJ1-2	-	TRBD1	CAITPSQGDYGYTF	TGTGCCATCACCCCCAGTCAGGGGGACTATGGCTACACCTTC
TRBV28	TRBJ2-5	-	-	CASSLEEKETQYF	TGTGCCAGCAGTTTAGAGGAAAAAGAGACCCAGTACTTC
TRBV25-1	TRBJ2-7	few	-	CASSEYSDGGEQYF	TGTGCCAGCAGTGAATATTCCGACGGGGGCGAGCAGTACTTC
TRBV12-2	TRBJ2-1	-	-	CASRPCSRTSSHEQFF	TGTGCAAGTCGCCCGTGCTCTAGGACTAGCAGTCATGAGCAGTTCTTC
TRBV10-1	TRBJ1-1	-	TRBD1	CASSGTGGAAEAFF	TGCGCCAGCAGTGGTACAGGGGGCGCCGCTGAAGCTTTCTTT
TRBV29-1	TRBJ1-2	-	-	CSATGVNGYTF	TGCAGCGCTACGGGGGTGAATGGCTACACCTTC
TRBV2	TRBJ1-1	-	-	CASRLRAGDTLNTEAFF	TGTGCCAGCAGATTAAGGGCCGGGGACACCTTGAACACTGAAGCTTTCTTT
TRBV2	TRBJ2-7	-	-	CASSAQPGNLDF	TGTGCCAGCAGTGCTCAACCCGGGAACCTGGACTTC
TRBV7-9	TRBJ2-2	once	TRBD1	CASSSGQEYTGELFF	TGTGCCAGCAGCTCCGGACAGGAATACACCGGGGAGCTGTTTTTT
TRBV7-8	TRBJ2-7	-	TRBD2	CASSLVAGGSYEQYF	TGTGCCAGCAGCTTAGTAGCGGGGGGATCCTACGAGCAGTACTTC
TRBV18	TRBJ2-5	-	TRBD2	CASSPPPLAGSETQYF	TGTGCCAGCTCACCCCCACCTCTAGCGGGGTCGGAGACCCAGTACTTC
TRBV4-1	TRBJ2-5	few	-	CASSHKGRGGTQYF	TGCGCCAGCAGTCACAAGGGCAGGGGTGGGACCCAGTACTTC
TRBV21-1	TRBJ2-1	-	-	CASSKVGQDAQFF	TGTGCCAGCAGCAAAGTGGGACAGGATGCCCAGTTCTTC
TRBV6-6	TRBJ2-3	-	-	CASSRITGRPSPDTQYF	TGTGCCAGCAGTCGTATCACAGGGCGCCCTTCTCCAGATACGCAGTATTTT
TRBV5-1	TRBJ1-1	-	-	CASSSGMGLRGNTEAFF	TGCGCCAGCAGCTCGGGGATGGGACTGAGAGGGAACACTGAAGCTTTCTTT
TRBV24-1	TRBJ2-5	-	TRBD2	CATSSGGVTYQETQYF	TGTGCCACCAGTAGCGGGGGGGTTACGTACCAAGAGACCCAGTACTTC